This T cell receptor (beta chain) was recovered during a study of blood T cell repertoires in COVID-19. Using immunoSEQ multiplex PCR, the repertoire was profiled, and TCRdb retains in-frame clones only, with some absent. The repertoire holds approximately 50,000 clones, with 90% as singletons. V lost 3 bases, J lost 5 bases, and 8 bases stayed unmatched. Germline V CDR1 and CDR2: KGHDR, SFDVKD. The CDR3 has 15 amino acids. V usage is TRBV24-1 and J usage is TRBJ2-7, with 8 bases matching TRBD2. The source is a man aged 35 to 55 with acute or convalescent COVID-19. Sequencing used peripheral blood. The CDR3 region is CATSDPGGGTNEQYF. CDR3 coding DNA: TGTGCCACCAGTGATCCGGGGGGGGGCACGAACGAGCAGTACTTC.